The entry that follows covers one T cell receptor (beta chain) sequence. This specimen comes from a study of blood T cell repertoires in COVID-19. The wider study: Sites in the United States, Italy and Spain provided acute and convalescent COVID-19 samples. Nucleic acid was either cDNA or gDNA, and it came from T cells, B-cell-depleted T cells, or PBMCs.

Authors' analysis steps: Reference gene primer amplification gave estimated nucleated cell counts. Generated by immunoSEQ multiplex PCR, the TCRdb table keeps only in-frame clones and is missing some. V, J and clone size are taken as reported in that table, and D and trimming were inferred from the DNA itself. Of approximately 240,000 clones in the sample, about 88% were seen once. V lost 1 base, J lost 8 bases, and 11 bases lay in between. The CDR3 sequence is 13 residues long. This TCR was recovered from a man in his forties or fifties who had recovered from COVID-19. This sequence joins TRBV12-3 or TRBV12-4 and TRBJ1-2, with D unclear. The sequenced sample was peripheral blood. The CDR3 spells CASSLGSYRGYTF. The CDR3 bases are TGTGCCAGCAGTTTAGGCTCGTACCGGGGCTACACCTTC.